This TCR beta chain was retrieved from a study of CD8 T cells in ankylosing spondylitis. This clonotype was seen a handful of times. One entry per CDR3 protein results from TCRdb running MiXCR on the 5' RACE reads. The repertoire has roughly 120,000 distinct CDR3 sequences, around 13% of them found once; the top ten carry almost 3%. Trimming removed 5 bases from V and 3 bases from J; junction bases left unmatched: 8. Germline V gene lookup returns CDR1 SGHRS and CDR2 YFSETQ. The CDR3 is 15 amino acids. The TCR originated in a female donor with ankylosing spondylitis or in good health (not recorded which). V usage is TRBV5-1 and J usage is TRBJ2-1; 7 bases map to TRBD1. Sequenced material: blood, either unsorted or a sorted T cell fraction (not recorded which). CDR3 DNA sequence: TGCGCCAGCAGGAGTGACAGGGCTTACTACAATGAGCAGTTCTTC. Translation gives CASRSDRAYYNEQFF. Full variable domain (outside the CDR3, taken from reference TRBV5-1 and TRBJ2-1): KAGVTQTPRYLIKTRGQQVTLSCSPISGHRSVSWYQQTPGQGLQFLFEYFSETQRNKGNFPGRFSGRQFSNSRSEMNVSTLELGDSALYLCASRSDRAYYNEQFFGPGTRLTVL.